Sequencing of this T cell receptor (beta chain) was carried out in a study of cytomegalovirus exposure and HLA in healthy donors listed by TCRdb under 2017. Some background on the complete study: In an earlier analysis of about 560 of the donors, approximately 260 Gb of sequence data and 117 million unique TCR beta sequences from 180 million or so T cells were reported. The study profiled the T cell repertoires of hundreds of subjects by immunosequencing and related them to cytomegalovirus serostatus. Approximately 300 gigabases of sequencing data and 75 million to 85 million unique TCR sequences made up an early release that covered approximately 650 HLA-typed donors. To predict cytomegalovirus infection status, the study brought together high-throughput TCR immunosequencing, statistical association of individual TCRs with disease status, and machine learning. In a later analysis, previously published TCR beta repertoires from several hundred donors were re-analyzed and high-resolution HLA genotyping was added so that TCR occurrence patterns could be studied. Genome-wide SNP genotypes for about 60% of the roughly 700 donors were used in a later genetic analysis, which treated that subset as a discovery cohort. Every repertoire in the discovery cohort had been generated on one and the same sequencing platform. In the later analysis, no new phenotypic data were used to find candidate immune exposures; instead, reliance was placed on TCR beta sequences and their occurrence across donors. HLA typing covered class I and class II loci at four-digit resolution. The study was designed to test whether signatures of past pathogen exposure could be identified by cataloging public T cell receptors. Donor age, sex, ethnicity and CMV serostatus were compiled together with the repertoire data. Among the approximately 400 genotyped donors, around 81% belonged to the genetic ancestry cluster associated with self-reported Caucasian donors. Four to six DR-DQ haplotypes were handled as single units for association and clustering, since linkage in the cohort was strong. Among 350 to 400 genotyped donors of the cohort, an average of about 240,000 unique TCR beta nucleotide sequences were sequenced per donor, roughly a sixth of them non-productive. An earlier analysis of some 500 of the donors applied high-throughput TCR beta sequencing to assess whether each TCR beta V gene segment acted as functional or pseudogenic. A separate validation cohort of about 110 different subjects was used in addition to the approximately 640-subject first cohort. Typing coverage varied by locus: roughly 629-630 donors for A, B, C, DRB1 and DQB1; approximately 520 for DQA1; more than 600 for DPA1; around 450 for DPB1. Study-wide findings and limitations: The cohort was sequenced for TCR beta chains only, and without alpha or paired-chain data the features that could be detected were limited. HLA typing was unavailable for some donors at each locus, so association tests used only the typed subset. In an earlier analysis of several hundred of the donors, most TCR beta V segments were observed in productive rearrangements about 87% or about 30% of the time, broadly matching IMGT annotations. In the study, roughly 160 TCR beta chains were listed as associated with cytomegalovirus. Because counts were too low, about 17 rarely observed V segments, including chromosome 9 orphons, were excluded from the earlier analysis of 587 of the donors. An association between a missense DCLRE1C variant and V-gene and J-gene trimming of TCR beta chains was found in a later genetic analysis and replicated in an independent cohort. A later analysis found that HLA-associated TCR beta chains were more clonally expanded and had lower generation probabilities than equally common non-associated chains. Across donors, most TCR sequences were observed very rarely, whereas some public TCRs were present in many individuals. Correlated functional status among segregating V segments might reflect linkage disequilibrium, but an unknown experimental factor could not be ruled out. A further reported finding was that TCR beta sequences accurately predicted the HLA-A and HLA-B alleles for most subjects in the first cohort. A later genetic analysis reported fewer N-insertions in productive TCRs among donors in an Asian-associated ancestry cluster than the roughly 620-donor mean. A group of highly shared sequence variants was considered likely to be a technical artifact of the sequencing pipeline. CMV serostatus was the only immune exposure information available for the cohort. The classifier was reported to diagnose cytomegalovirus status with high specificity and sensitivity in both the original and validation cohorts. A later analysis reported that several top co-occurrence clusters appeared linked to parvovirus B19, influenza, CMV and Epstein-Barr virus. It was suggested by the authors that the approach could potentially be generalized to other disease states and immunological phenotypes. Sequencing depth was assumed to be roughly uniform across donors in the presence/absence analyses, though that assumption may not hold. In vitro tests confirmed that a few of the cytomegalovirus-associated TCR beta chains recognize cytomegalovirus antigens. In a later analysis, most CMV-associated TCR beta chains were found to appear HLA-restricted, with HLA associations seemingly driven largely by CMV exposure. In a later analysis, TCR association rates were found to vary across HLA loci, with the most associated TCRs seen for DRB1 alleles and the fewest for HLA-C alleles. Strong co-occurrence of HLA alleles, especially DR and DQ, made assigning TCR associations to individual alleles difficult. Specific HLA alleles were associated with 16,951 TCR beta sequences at a false discovery rate of 0.05 in a later analysis. The 87-base-pair reads could not distinguish some IMGT-functional V segments, including TRBV6-2 and TRBV6-3, so those segments were excluded.

There are 14 amino acids in the CDR3, from cysteine to phenylalanine inclusive. Kept here is only the CDR3 DNA, which spans 42 bases and is read in frame from base 1. As encoded in the germline V gene, CDR1 is MDHEN while CDR2 is SYDVKM. Trimming removed 5 bases from V and 2 bases from J; the gene matches leave 3 bases unexplained. Points on this clone: No cognate antigen has been identified for it. Base-call qualities are not available, and no considerably larger clone is one nucleotide away.

The cohort consisted of 666 healthy bone marrow donors. Cohort members were all nominally healthy when sampled, although unrecorded immune exposures were likely present. The donor was CMV seronegative and belonged to the group of roughly 330 seronegative cohort members. A peripheral blood sample was collected from each donor, and TCR beta sequencing was performed on peripheral blood mononuclear cells. The Qiagen DNeasy Blood Extraction Kit was used to extract genomic DNA from the blood cell samples. The library was prepared using the immunoSEQ multiplex PCR assay. For the multiplex PCR, a mixture combining 60 forward primers for TCR Vbeta segments and 13 reverse primers for TCR Jbeta segments was used. Amplification of the CDR3 region of rearranged TCR beta genes was performed with a multiplex PCR assay on genomic DNA. On the Illumina HiSeq System, the amplified TCR beta libraries were sequenced as 87-base-pair reads. In the source study's methods: Across the 670 or so repertoires, a later analysis counted approximately 83 million unique TCR beta chains, 9.5 million to 12 million of which were shared by at least two donors. A nearest-neighbor algorithm error-corrected the raw reads and collapsed the reads into unique sequences, merging closely related sequences to remove PCR and sequencing errors. Alignment of CDR3 sequences to IMGT reference sequences was used to assign V, D and J gene segments. For a sequence to be retained, a match of at least six nucleotides to both a V gene segment and a J gene segment was required. A rearrangement counted as productive if the CDR3 had no stop codons and remained in frame with V and J, and every other rearrangement counted as non-productive. Following IMGT convention, CDR3 was defined as the stretch from the second conserved V-encoded cysteine up to the conserved J-encoded phenylalanine. In an earlier analysis of more than 550 of the donors, sequences lacking an unambiguous match to a single V gene segment were excluded. In an earlier analysis of about 590 of the donors, a V segment was called functional when productive rearrangements were above 56.7%, and segregating when the standard deviation between donors exceeded 5%. To diagnose cytomegalovirus status from the catalog of TCR beta chain sequences, a statistical classification framework was built. In a later analysis, TCR nucleotide sequences were compared against IMGT/GENE-DB human TR gene sequences so that V and J genes could be assigned. A later analysis assigned CDR3 sequences and most-parsimonious VDJ recombination scenarios with the TCRdist pipeline. In a later analysis, each TCR beta chain was defined by its CDR3 amino acid sequence together with its V-gene family, and reads lacking a unique V-gene family were excluded. To address suspected cross-contamination and a sequencing artifact, a later analysis removed several hundred highly shared, low-generation-probability nucleotide sequences. In a later analysis, a clonal expansion index for each public chain was calculated from normalized within-repertoire ranks of inferred template counts. In a later analysis, generation probabilities were computed using a VDJ recombination model fitted to out-of-frame rearrangements, and the results were checked against IGoR. A later analysis scored TCR-TCR, TCR-HLA and TCR-CMV co-occurrence with hypergeometric tests, applying a repertoire-size bias correction to TCR pairs. False discovery rates were estimated in a later analysis by permuting HLA or CMV assignments 20 times. In a later analysis, co-occurring TCRs were grouped using DBSCAN, and TCRdist sequence similarity was added for clustering within HLA-allele-positive subsets. Co-occurrence clustering excluded repertoires with fewer than 30,000 or more than 120,000 public chains, plus five with anomalous nucleotide sharing. TCRdb took over this immuneACCESS table, retaining in-frame rearrangements with V and J assigned. Such tables are incomplete; in checked studies, under half of the missing clones stem from an unresolved V gene, and the remainder is unexplained. That table is the source of V, J and clone size, and D and trimming were worked out from the DNA. Recorded for this sample are some 130,000 clones; approximately 81% of them occurred a single time. The ten largest clonotypes hold approximately 7% of the sample.

The material sequenced was PBMCs. This clonotype originated in a male donor in good health and CMV-seronegative. Rearrangement joined TRBV28 to TRBJ1-3; 7 junctional bases match TRBD1. CDR3 reads: CASSRGLAGNTIYF. The DNA reads TGTGCCAGCAGTAGGGGGCTAGCTGGAAACACCATATATTTT.